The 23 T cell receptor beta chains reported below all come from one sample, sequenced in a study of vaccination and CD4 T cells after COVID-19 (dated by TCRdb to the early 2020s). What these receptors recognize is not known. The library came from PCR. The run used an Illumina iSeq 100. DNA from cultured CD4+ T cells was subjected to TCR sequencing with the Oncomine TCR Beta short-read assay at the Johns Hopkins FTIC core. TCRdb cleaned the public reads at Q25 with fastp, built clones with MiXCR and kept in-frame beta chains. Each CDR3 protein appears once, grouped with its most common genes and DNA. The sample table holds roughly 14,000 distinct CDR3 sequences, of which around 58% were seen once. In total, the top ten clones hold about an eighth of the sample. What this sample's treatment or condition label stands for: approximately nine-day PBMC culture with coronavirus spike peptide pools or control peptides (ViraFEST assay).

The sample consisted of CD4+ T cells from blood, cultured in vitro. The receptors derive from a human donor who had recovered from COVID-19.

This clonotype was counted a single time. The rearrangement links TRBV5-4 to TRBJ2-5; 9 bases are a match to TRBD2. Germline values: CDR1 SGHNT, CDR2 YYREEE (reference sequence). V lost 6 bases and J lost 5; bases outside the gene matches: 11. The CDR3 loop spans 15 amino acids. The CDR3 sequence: CASTNSGGRGETQYF. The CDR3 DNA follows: TGTGCCAGCACCAATTCCGGCGGGAGGGGGGAGACCCAGTACTTC.

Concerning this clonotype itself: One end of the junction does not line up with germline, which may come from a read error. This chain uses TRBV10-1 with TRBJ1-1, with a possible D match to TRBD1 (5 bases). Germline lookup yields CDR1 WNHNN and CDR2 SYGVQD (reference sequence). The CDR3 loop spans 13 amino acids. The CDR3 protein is CATSIGRGSEAFF. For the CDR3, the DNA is TGCGCCACCAGTATCGGGCGGGGCTCTGAAGCTTTCTTT.

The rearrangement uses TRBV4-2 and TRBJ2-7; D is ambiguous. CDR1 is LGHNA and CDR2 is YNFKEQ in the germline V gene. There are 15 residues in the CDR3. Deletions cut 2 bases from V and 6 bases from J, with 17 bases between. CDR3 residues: CASSQRISEGSEQYF. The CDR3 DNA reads TGTGCCAGCAGCCAAAGGATTTCCGAAGGGTCCGAGCAGTACTTC.

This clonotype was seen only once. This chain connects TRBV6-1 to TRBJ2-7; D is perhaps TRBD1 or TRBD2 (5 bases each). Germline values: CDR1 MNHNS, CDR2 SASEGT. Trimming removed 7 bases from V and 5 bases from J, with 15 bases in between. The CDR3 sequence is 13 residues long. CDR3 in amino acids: CASTRDLGDEQYF. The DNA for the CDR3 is TGTGCCAGCACCCGGGACCTTGGGGACGAGCAGTACTTC.

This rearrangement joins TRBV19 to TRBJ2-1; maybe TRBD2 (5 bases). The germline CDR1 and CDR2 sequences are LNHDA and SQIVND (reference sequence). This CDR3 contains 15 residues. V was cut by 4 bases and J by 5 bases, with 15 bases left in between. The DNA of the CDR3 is TGTGCCAGTAGTAGAAGGATAGACGGGAACAATGAGCAGTTCTTC. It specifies CASSRRIDGNNEQFF.

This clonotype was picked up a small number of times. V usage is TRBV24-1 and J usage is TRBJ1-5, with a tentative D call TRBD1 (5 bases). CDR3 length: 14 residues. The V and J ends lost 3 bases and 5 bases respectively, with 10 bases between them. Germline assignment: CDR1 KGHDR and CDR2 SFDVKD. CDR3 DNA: TGTGCCACCAGTGATCGGGGCCAGGATCAGCCCCAGCATTTT. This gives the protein CATSDRGQDQPQHF.

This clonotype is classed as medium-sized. The CDR3 DNA follows: TGTGCCAGCTCACCAAGTTTGGGGGCCGATCTCGTCCGTAACGAGCAGTACTTC. Protein: CASSPSLGADLVRNEQYF. The chain carries TRBV18 and TRBJ2-7; weak D call: TRBD1 (6 bases). The CDR3 consists of 18 residues. Per the germline V gene, CDR1 is KGHSH and CDR2 is LQKENI. V dropped 2 bases and J dropped 5 bases, with 25 bases sitting between them.

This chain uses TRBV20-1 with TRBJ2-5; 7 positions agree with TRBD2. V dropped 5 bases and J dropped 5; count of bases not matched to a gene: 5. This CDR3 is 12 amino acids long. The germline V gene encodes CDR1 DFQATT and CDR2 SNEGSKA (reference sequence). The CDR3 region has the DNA TGCAGTGCTCAAAGGGGAGGGGAGACCCAGTACTTC. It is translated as CSAQRGGETQYF.

The chain's CDR3 is CASSRRTGPGDTQYF. Written as DNA, the CDR3 is TGCGCCAGCAGTAGGCGGACCGGACCCGGAGATACGCAGTATTTT. V is TRBV4-1 and J is TRBJ2-3, with D uncertain. Germline CDR1 MGHRA, CDR2 YSYEKL. V lost 6 bases to trimming and J lost 5 bases, with 18 bases between them. CDR3 length: 15 amino acids.

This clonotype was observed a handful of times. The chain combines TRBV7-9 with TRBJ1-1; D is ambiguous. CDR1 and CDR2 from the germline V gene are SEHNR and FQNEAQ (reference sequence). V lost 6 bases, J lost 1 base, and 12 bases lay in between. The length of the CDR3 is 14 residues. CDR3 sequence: CASSLNRGNTEAFF. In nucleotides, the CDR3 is TGTGCCAGCAGTCTCAATCGAGGGAACACTGAAGCTTTCTTT. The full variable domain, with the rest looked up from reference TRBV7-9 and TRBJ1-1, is DTGVSQNPRHKITKRGQNVTFRCDPISEHNRLYWYRQTLGQGPEFLTYFQNEAQLEKSRLLSDRFSAERPKGSFSTLEIQRTEQGDSAMYLCASSLNRGNTEAFFGQGTRLTVV.

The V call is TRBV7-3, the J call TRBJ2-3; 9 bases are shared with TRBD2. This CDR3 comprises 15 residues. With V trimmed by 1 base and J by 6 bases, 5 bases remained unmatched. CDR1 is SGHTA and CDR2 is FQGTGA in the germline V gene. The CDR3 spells CASSLIAGGLDTQYF. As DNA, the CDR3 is TGTGCCAGCAGCTTAATCGCGGGAGGGCTCGATACGCAGTATTTT.

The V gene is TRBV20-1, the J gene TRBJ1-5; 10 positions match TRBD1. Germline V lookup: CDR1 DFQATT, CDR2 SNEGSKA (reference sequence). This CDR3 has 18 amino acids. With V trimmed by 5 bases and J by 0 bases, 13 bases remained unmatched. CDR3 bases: TGCAGTGCTCGCTACGGGACAGGGGATTTTTTTAGCAATCAGCCCCAGCATTTT. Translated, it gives CSARYGTGDFFSNQPQHF.

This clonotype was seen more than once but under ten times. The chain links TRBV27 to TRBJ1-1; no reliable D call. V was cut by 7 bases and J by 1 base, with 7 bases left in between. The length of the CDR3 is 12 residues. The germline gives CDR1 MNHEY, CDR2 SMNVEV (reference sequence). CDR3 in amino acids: CASTTTNTEAFF. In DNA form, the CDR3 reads TGTGCCAGCACAACCACGAACACTGAAGCTTTCTTT.

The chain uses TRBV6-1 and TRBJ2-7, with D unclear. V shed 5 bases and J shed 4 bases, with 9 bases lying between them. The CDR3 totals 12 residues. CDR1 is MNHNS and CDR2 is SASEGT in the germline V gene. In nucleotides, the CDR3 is TGTGCCAGCAGTCGTAACCAGTACGAGCAGTACTTC. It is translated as CASSRNQYEQYF.

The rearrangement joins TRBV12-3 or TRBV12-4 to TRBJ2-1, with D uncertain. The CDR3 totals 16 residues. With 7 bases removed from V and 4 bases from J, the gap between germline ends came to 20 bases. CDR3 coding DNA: TGTGCCAGCACCTCACCCCTGGCGGAGAGATACAATGAGCAGTTCTTC. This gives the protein CASTSPLAERYNEQFF.

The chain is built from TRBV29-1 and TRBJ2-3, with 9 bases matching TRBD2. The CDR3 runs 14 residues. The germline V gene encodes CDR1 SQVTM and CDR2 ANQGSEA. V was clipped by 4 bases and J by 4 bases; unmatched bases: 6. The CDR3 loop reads CSVVASGEADTQYF. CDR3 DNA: TGCAGCGTTGTGGCTAGCGGGGAAGCAGATACGCAGTATTTT.

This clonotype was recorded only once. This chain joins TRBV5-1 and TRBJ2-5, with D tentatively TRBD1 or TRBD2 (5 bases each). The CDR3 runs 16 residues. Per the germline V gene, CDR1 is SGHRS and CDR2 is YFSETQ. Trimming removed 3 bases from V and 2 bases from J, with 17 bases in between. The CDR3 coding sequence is TGCGCCAGCAGCTCACCGGGACCCGGCGGGCAAGAGACCCAGTACTTC. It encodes CASSSPGPGGQETQYF.

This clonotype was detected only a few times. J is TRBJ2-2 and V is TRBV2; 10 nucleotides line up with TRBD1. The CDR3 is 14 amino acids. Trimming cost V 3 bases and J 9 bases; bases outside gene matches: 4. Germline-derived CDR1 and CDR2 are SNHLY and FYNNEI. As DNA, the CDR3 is TGTGCCAGCAGTGATTGGGACAGGGGCCGGGAGCTGTTTTTT. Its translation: CASSDWDRGRELFF.

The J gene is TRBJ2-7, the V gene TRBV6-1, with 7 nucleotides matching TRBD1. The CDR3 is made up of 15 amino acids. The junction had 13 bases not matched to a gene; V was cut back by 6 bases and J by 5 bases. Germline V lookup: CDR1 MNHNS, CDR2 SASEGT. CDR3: CASRETGAVGDEQYF. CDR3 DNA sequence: TGTGCCAGCAGGGAAACAGGGGCAGTAGGGGACGAGCAGTACTTC.

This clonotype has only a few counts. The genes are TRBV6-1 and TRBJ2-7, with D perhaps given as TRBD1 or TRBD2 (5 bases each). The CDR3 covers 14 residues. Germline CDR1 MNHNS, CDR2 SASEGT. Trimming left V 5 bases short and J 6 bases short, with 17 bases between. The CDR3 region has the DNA TGTGCCAGCAGTCAGGGACGGACCCGTCTCGAGCAGTACTTC. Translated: CASSQGRTRLEQYF.

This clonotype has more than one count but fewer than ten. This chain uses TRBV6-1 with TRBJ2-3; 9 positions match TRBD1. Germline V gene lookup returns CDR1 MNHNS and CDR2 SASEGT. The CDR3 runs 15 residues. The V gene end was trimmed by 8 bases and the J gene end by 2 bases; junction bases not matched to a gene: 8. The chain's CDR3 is CASRRTGGVTDTQYF. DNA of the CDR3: TGTGCCAGCCGTAGAACAGGGGGCGTCACAGATACGCAGTATTTT.

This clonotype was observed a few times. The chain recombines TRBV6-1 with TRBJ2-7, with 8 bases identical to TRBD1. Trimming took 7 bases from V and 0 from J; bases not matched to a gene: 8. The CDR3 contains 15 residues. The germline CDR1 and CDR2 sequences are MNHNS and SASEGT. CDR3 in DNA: TGTGCCAGCACCCCGGGACAGGCGAGCTCCTACGAGCAGTACTTC. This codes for CASTPGQASSYEQYF.

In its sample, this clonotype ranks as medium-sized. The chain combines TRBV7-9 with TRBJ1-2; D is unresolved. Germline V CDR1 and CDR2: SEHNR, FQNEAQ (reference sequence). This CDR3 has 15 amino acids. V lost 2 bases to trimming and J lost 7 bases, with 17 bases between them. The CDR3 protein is CASSLFSVDPVGYTF. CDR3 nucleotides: TGTGCCAGCAGCTTATTCTCGGTAGACCCGGTTGGCTACACCTTC. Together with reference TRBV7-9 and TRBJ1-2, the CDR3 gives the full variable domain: DTGVSQNPRHKITKRGQNVTFRCDPISEHNRLYWYRQTLGQGPEFLTYFQNEAQLEKSRLLSDRFSAERPKGSFSTLEIQRTEQGDSAMYLCASSLFSVDPVGYTFGSGTRLTVV.